Listed here are 6 T cell receptor beta chains from one sample, sequenced in a study of blood T cell repertoires in COVID-19. Some clones are missing from TCRdb's copy, which holds only in-frame ones; the method was immunoSEQ multiplex PCR. The table lists some 150,000 clones, around nine tenths of them singletons. Sequenced material: PBMCs or T cells enriched from blood (not recorded which). The receptors shown here come from a woman aged 30 to 39 with acute COVID-19.

The table lists this clone with a count of one. The genes are TRBV28 and TRBJ2-7; TRBD1 agrees at 7 bases. The junction had 5 bases not matched to a gene; V was cut back by 5 bases and J by 4 bases. The CDR3 runs 13 residues. CDR1 and CDR2 (germline): MDHEN, SYDVKM. CDR3 loop: CASSPGQSYEQYF. CDR3 coding DNA: TGTGCCAGCAGTCCGGGACAGAGTTACGAGCAGTACTTC.

CDR3 sequence: CASSIRDRGAEPQHF. CDR3 sequence (DNA): TGTGCCAGTAGTATTCGGGACAGGGGAGCGGAGCCCCAGCATTTT. The chain joins TRBV19 to TRBJ1-5; 10 bases line up with TRBD1. Unmatched junction bases numbered 7, after V lost 3 bases and J lost 8 bases. The germline V gene has CDR1 LNHDA and CDR2 SQIVND (reference sequence). The CDR3 is 15 residues long.

The rearrangement joins TRBV4-3 to TRBJ2-1, with D possibly being TRBD2 (5 bases). The V end lost 0 bases, the J end lost 6 bases, and 15 bases lay between the germline ends. The length of the CDR3 is 16 residues. Germline values: CDR1 LGHNA, CDR2 YSLEER. The DNA of the CDR3 is TGCGCCAGCAGCCAAGATCCCAGCGGCGGAGGCAATGAGCAGTTCTTC. Translating it yields CASSQDPSGGGNEQFF.

The chain joins TRBV13 to TRBJ2-7; the match to TRBD1 covers 8 bases. The CDR3 is 15 amino acids. Per germline, CDR1 PRHDT and CDR2 FYEKMQ (reference sequence). The V and J ends lost 6 bases and 6 bases, in that order; junction bases with no gene match: 13. Here the CDR3 reads CASSAMQGALPEQYF. The CDR3 region has the DNA TGTGCCAGCAGTGCCATGCAGGGGGCGCTTCCCGAGCAGTACTTC.

The chain recombines TRBV15 with TRBJ1-6; no clear D gene. The CDR3 consists of 13 residues. The ends were cut back, 0 bases at V and 7 bases at J, with 4 bases in the middle. The V gene's germline CDR1 is LNHNV and CDR2 YYDKDF (reference sequence). Written as DNA, the CDR3 is TGTGCCACCAGCAGAGATCCGAATTCACCCCTCCACTTT. It is translated as CATSRDPNSPLHF.

This clone was seen a single time. V is TRBV27 and J is TRBJ1-1; D unresolved. With 3 bases removed from V and 7 bases from J, the gap between germline ends came to 9 bases. The CDR3 runs to 12 residues. Germline loops: CDR1 MNHEY, CDR2 SMNVEV (reference sequence). The CDR3 is CASSFPGDEAFF. The CDR3 DNA reads as TGTGCCAGCAGTTTTCCCGGGGATGAAGCTTTCTTT.